The 27 T cell receptor beta chains reported below all come from one sample, sequenced in a study of tumor and adjacent non-tumor tissue in lung cancer (dated 2018 in TCRdb). RNA was isolated from bulk unsorted tissue, and RNA quality was assessed with a NanoDrop ND-1000 and an Agilent 2100. Libraries were prepared through multiplex PCR. Sequencing relied on an Illumina HiSeq 2500. TCRbeta libraries were constructed through three rounds of nested PCR with primers (Table S4) according to protocols modified from ARM-PCR. The public reads were reprocessed in TCRdb via fastp at Q25 and MiXCR, keeping in-frame beta chains. Entries are consolidated by CDR3 protein sequence, retaining the most common genes and DNA. Here the sample has tens of thousands of distinct CDR3 sequences; approximately 65% occur a single time. Of the sample, roughly 18% is held by the ten largest clones. Sequencing used lung tumor tissue. The origin of the receptors is a man between 60 and 75 years old with non-small cell lung cancer.

Note on this clonotype: One junction end disagrees with the germline gene, perhaps due to a read error. The gene calls are TRBV7-9 and TRBJ2-5, with 7 bases matching TRBD1. The CDR3 is 14 amino acids. Germline lookup yields CDR1 SEHNR and CDR2 FQNEAQ (reference sequence). CDR3 sequence (DNA): TGTGCCAGCAGCTCAACAGGGGTCCATGAGATCCAGTACTTC. Translation gives CASSSTGVHEIQYF.

Regarding this clonotype: This may arise from a read error, as a much more abundant clone is one base away. This sequence joins TRBV30 and TRBJ1-2; TRBD1 is a possible D gene (5 bases). The CDR3 runs 14 residues. Germline assignment: CDR1 GTSNPN and CDR2 SVGIG (reference sequence). The CDR3 here is CAWEPTAPNYSYTF. DNA for the CDR3: TGTGCCTGGGAACCGACAGCCCCAAACTATAGCTACACCTTC.

The chain recombines TRBV11-2 with TRBJ2-1; 13 bases match TRBD2. After removal of 3 bases from V and 4 bases from J, the junction contained 9 bases not matched to a gene. Germline CDR1 reads SGHAT; CDR2 reads FQNNGV. CDR3 length equals 18 residues. The CDR3 DNA reads as TGTGCCAGCAGCTTGGAAGGACTAGCGGGAGTAGGATACAATGAGCAGTTCTTC. This translates into CASSLEGLAGVGYNEQFF.

About this clonotype: Since a much larger clone is just one base distant, this may be a read error. The chain employs TRBV6-1 and TRBJ2-7, with TRBD1 identical over 8 bases. The CDR3 spans 15 residues. V lost 6 bases, J lost 0 bases, and 7 bases stayed unmatched. CDR1 is MNHNS and CDR2 is SASEGT in the germline V gene. Here the CDR3 DNA reads TGTGCCAGCAGGGACAGGGTGATCATCTCCTACGAGCAGTACTTC. Protein sequence: CASRDRVIISYEQYF.

This clonotype was seen a few times. At one end, the junction sequence differs from germline, possibly due to a read error. The chain links TRBV11-1 to TRBJ2-1; a possible D gene is TRBD1 (6 bases). There are 13 residues in the CDR3. CDR1 is SGHAT and CDR2 is FQDESV in the germline V gene (reference sequence). For the CDR3, the DNA is TGTACCAGCAACTCAGGACAGATCAATGAGCAGTTCTTC. Translated, it gives CTSNSGQINEQFF.

On this clonotype: At one of its ends the junction is not consistent with the germline gene, which may arise from a read error. V is TRBV6-2 or TRBV6-3 and J is TRBJ1-2, with a possible D match to TRBD1 (5 bases). The germline V gene has CDR1 MNHEY and CDR2 SVGEGT. There are 13 residues in the CDR3. The CDR3 DNA reads as TGTGCCAGCAGAACCGGGACGTCAGTTGGCTACGCCTTC. It translates to CASRTGTSVGYAF.

The V call is TRBV11-1, the J call TRBJ2-2, with D possibly being TRBD1 (6 bases). Trimming left V 5 bases short and J 4 bases short, with 11 bases between. CDR3 length equals 14 residues. Per the germline V gene, CDR1 is SGHAT and CDR2 is FQDESV (reference sequence). The DNA of the CDR3 is TGTGCCAGCAGCCCGTCCAGGGGCACCGGGGAGCTGTTTTTT. It is translated as CASSPSRGTGELFF.

Comment on this clonotype: An end of the junction differs from the germline gene, which may be a read error. J is TRBJ1-1 and V is TRBV4-1, with D perhaps matching TRBD1 (5 bases). In germline, CDR1 is MGHRA, CDR2 YSYEKL. The CDR3 runs 15 residues. In nucleotides, the CDR3 is TGCGACAGCAACCAGTCGACCGGGACCCACGTCCAAGCTTTCTTT. This gives the protein CDSNQSTGTHVQAFF.

The chain is built from TRBV6-5 and TRBJ2-1, with 8 bases identical to TRBD2. CDR1 and CDR2 (germline): MNHEY, SVGAGI. J gave up 10 bases and V 5 bases, and 16 bases lay outside the gene matches. The CDR3 sequence is 16 residues long. The CDR3 region is CASSSPGTSRFKEQFF. CDR3 sequence (DNA): TGTGCCAGCAGTAGCCCCGGGACTAGTCGTTTCAAAGAGCAGTTCTTC.

As concerns this clonotype: Its ends do not fully match the called genes, so a read error is possible. The genes are TRBV6-1 and TRBJ1-5; 9 nucleotides align to TRBD1. Germline CDR1 is MNHNS and CDR2 is SASEGT. This CDR3 has 14 residues. The CDR3 region has the DNA TGTGTCAGCAGTGAACAGGGGGCCAATCAGCCCCAGCACTTT. Translation: CVSSEQGANQPQHF.

This clonotype was recorded at least ten times. The genes are TRBV11-2 and TRBJ2-1, with 7 bases fitting TRBD2. The V gene's germline CDR1 is SGHAT and CDR2 FQNNGV. Unmatched junction bases numbered 9, after V lost 1 base and J lost 12 bases. The CDR3 is 14 amino acids. In DNA form, the CDR3 reads TGTGCCAGCAGCTTAGGGCTAGCGGAACAATCGCAGTTCTTC. The encoded protein is CASSLGLAEQSQFF. Based on the CDR3 plus reference TRBV11-2 and TRBJ2-1, the full variable domain is EAGVAQSPRYKIIEKRQSVAFWCNPISGHATLYWYQQILGQGPKLLIQFQNNGVVDDSQLPKDRFSAERLKGVDSTLKIQPAKLEDSAVYLCASSLGLAEQSQFFGPGTRLTVL.

To note about this clonotype: Relative to the germline gene, one junction end is altered; a read error may explain this. This chain links TRBV25-1 with TRBJ2-1; the D gene is possibly TRBD1 (6 bases). Germline V CDR1 and CDR2: MGHDK, SYGVNS. This CDR3 is 16 amino acids long. CDR3 in DNA: TGTGTCAGCAGCAGACACGGGACACCCTCTTACAATGAGCAGTTCTTC. It encodes CVSSRHGTPSYNEQFF.

The chain couples TRBV6-1 to TRBJ2-2; the D is unclear. The CDR3 consists of 14 residues. Per the germline V gene, CDR1 is MNHNS and CDR2 is SASEGT. V was cut by 0 bases and J by 11 bases, with 13 bases left in between. CDR3 region: CASSEAGRSTELFF. The CDR3 region has the DNA TGTGCCAGCAGTGAAGCCGGCAGGAGCACCGAGCTGTTTTTT.

The chain links TRBV11-1 to TRBJ1-1; D is undetermined. This CDR3 has 14 residues. V lost 11 bases, J lost 1 base, and 17 bases lay in between. Germline CDR1 reads SGHAT; CDR2 reads FQDESV (reference sequence). CDR3 bases: TGTGCCGCCGTAGGAGTGACCACGAACACTGAAGCTTTCTTT. Amino acid sequence: CAAVGVTTNTEAFF.

This clonotype is a singleton in its sample. A much larger clone differs from this one at a single base, so this may be a read error. The chain carries TRBV20-1 and TRBJ2-3; 8 bases line up with TRBD2. The CDR3 totals 16 residues. Per the germline V gene, CDR1 is DFQATT and CDR2 is SNEGSKA (reference sequence). The DNA of the CDR3 is TGCAGTGCTAGACTGGCTCAGCGGGGGTCCACAGATATGCAGTATTTT. It codes for CSARLAQRGSTDMQYF.

About this clonotype: The missing conserved phenylalanine or tryptophan at the end of this CDR3 makes a read error likely. DNA of the CDR3: TGCAGTGCTAGAGAACTAGCGGGGGGAAGAGATACGCAGTATTAC. It codes for CSARELAGGRDTQYY. The gene calls are TRBV20-1 and TRBJ2-3, with 12 bases fitting TRBD2. The CDR3 has 15 amino acids. Germline-derived CDR1 and CDR2 are DFQATT and SNEGSKA (reference sequence). Unmatched junction bases numbered 3, after V lost 0 bases and J lost 5 bases.

This clonotype was counted at least ten times. V gene TRBV5-1 combines with J gene TRBJ2-7; 7 positions match TRBD1. The germline V gene encodes CDR1 SGHRS and CDR2 YFSETQ. The CDR3 spans 13 residues. V dropped 4 bases and J dropped 5; count of bases not matched to a gene: 6. The CDR3 loop is CASSQQGTDEQYF. CDR3 DNA sequence: TGCGCCAGCAGCCAACAGGGGACGGACGAGCAGTACTTC.

This chain uses TRBV4-3 with TRBJ2-3; 9 nucleotides align to TRBD2. Germline-derived CDR1 and CDR2 are LGHNA and YSLEER. V was clipped by 0 bases and J by 4 bases; unmatched bases: 5. The CDR3 length is 16 residues. CDR3 amino acids: CASSQDGLARADTQYF. CDR3 DNA: TGCGCCAGCAGCCAAGATGGACTAGCGCGAGCAGATACGCAGTATTTT.

This clonotype was recorded a few times. The V call is TRBV20-1, the J call TRBJ2-7; 9 bases fit TRBD2. V lost 0 bases, J lost 3 bases, and 18 bases stayed unmatched. This CDR3 comprises 19 residues. Germline V lookup: CDR1 DFQATT, CDR2 SNEGSKA (reference sequence). For the CDR3, the DNA is TGCAGTGCTAGAGATCTCGATCTGTCTAGCGGGACTCTACTCTACGAGCAGTACTTC. This encodes CSARDLDLSSGTLLYEQYF.

Details on this clonotype: A much more abundant neighbour one base away suggests this may be a read error. Here the CDR3 reads CASSLAGACGEQYF. The DNA of the CDR3 is TGTGCCAGCTCCCTAGCAGGGGCCTGTGGAGAGCAGTACTTC. V gene TRBV7-9 combines with J gene TRBJ2-7; a weak D match, TRBD1 (6 bases). The ends were cut back, 8 bases at V and 7 bases at J, with 21 bases in the middle. This CDR3 region has 14 residues. From germline, CDR1 is SEHNR and CDR2 FQNEAQ (reference sequence).

A note on this clonotype: At one boundary the junction diverges from the germline segment, which might be a read error. V and J are TRBV12-3 or TRBV12-4 and TRBJ2-7; tentative D call: TRBD1 (6 bases). CDR3 size: 14 residues. The CDR3 DNA sequence: TGTGCCAGCAGTCAAAAGACAGGAGCCTACGAGCGGTACTTC. Translation gives CASSQKTGAYERYF.

Regarding this clonotype: The junction departs from the called germline gene at one end, perhaps through a read error. J is TRBJ2-6 and V is TRBV4-1; either TRBD1 or TRBD2 may fit D (6 bases each). The CDR3 length is 17 residues. Germline V gene data show CDR1 as MGHRA and CDR2 as YSYEKL. The CDR3 loop reads CVSSQEDRGAGANVLTF. The CDR3 DNA sequence: TGCGTCAGCAGCCAAGAAGATAGGGGGGCCGGGGCCAACGTCCTGACTTTC.

The chain joins TRBV12-3 or TRBV12-4 to TRBJ2-2, with D maybe TRBD2 (7 bases). This CDR3 is 15 amino acids long. The V and J ends lost 6 bases and 6 bases respectively, with 17 bases between them. The CDR3 here is CASRWGGGPSGELFF. DNA of the CDR3: TGTGCCAGCAGATGGGGGGGGGGGCCCTCCGGGGAGCTGTTTTTT.

As for this clonotype: Likely a read error: the CDR3 ends without its conserved phenylalanine or tryptophan. CDR3 nucleotide sequence: TGTGCCAGCCAAGGCTGGGATAATCAGCCCCAGCATTAT. This encodes CASQGWDNQPQHY. J is TRBJ1-5 and V is TRBV6-6; D call uncertain. Between the trimmed V and J ends, which lost 8 bases and 4 bases, there was a span of 12 bases. Germline CDR1 MNHNY, CDR2 SVGAGI (reference sequence). The CDR3 is 13 residues long.

V gene TRBV4-1 combines with J gene TRBJ2-3; weak D call: TRBD1 (5 bases). This CDR3 contains 14 residues. The V end was cut by 4 bases, the J end by 4 bases, with 12 bases between. Germline V gene sequence: CDR1 MGHRA, CDR2 YSYEKL. The CDR3 region has the DNA TGCGCCAGCAGCCCTCTCGGACATGCAGATACGCAGTATTTT. It is translated as CASSPLGHADTQYF.

This clonotype was observed a few times. A junction boundary mismatches the germline segment, possibly from a read error. V and J are TRBV28 and TRBJ2-1, with D maybe TRBD1 (6 bases). The CDR3 is 15 amino acids. The germline V gene encodes CDR1 MDHEN and CDR2 SYDVKM. The CDR3 sequence is CAGSWGPYSYNEQFF. The CDR3 DNA is TGTGCCGGCAGTTGGGGGCCTTACTCCTACAATGAGCAGTTCTTC.

The table lists this clonotype with a few counts. The chain recombines TRBV5-6 with TRBJ1-2; tentative D call: TRBD1 (5 bases). V was clipped by 1 base and J by 3 bases, with 10 bases between them. There are 14 residues in the CDR3. Germline V gives CDR1 SGHDT, CDR2 YYEEEE. The CDR3 sequence: CASSLPGLDYGYTF. CDR3 nucleotides: TGTGCCAGCAGCTTGCCAGGGCTGGACTATGGCTACACCTTC. The whole variable domain, filled in from reference TRBV5-6 and TRBJ1-2, reads DAGVTQSPTHLIKTRGQQVTLRCSPKSGHDTVSWYQQALGQGPQFIFQYYEEEERQRGNFPDRFSGHQFPNYSSELNVNALLLGDSALYLCASSLPGLDYGYTFGSGTRLTVV.